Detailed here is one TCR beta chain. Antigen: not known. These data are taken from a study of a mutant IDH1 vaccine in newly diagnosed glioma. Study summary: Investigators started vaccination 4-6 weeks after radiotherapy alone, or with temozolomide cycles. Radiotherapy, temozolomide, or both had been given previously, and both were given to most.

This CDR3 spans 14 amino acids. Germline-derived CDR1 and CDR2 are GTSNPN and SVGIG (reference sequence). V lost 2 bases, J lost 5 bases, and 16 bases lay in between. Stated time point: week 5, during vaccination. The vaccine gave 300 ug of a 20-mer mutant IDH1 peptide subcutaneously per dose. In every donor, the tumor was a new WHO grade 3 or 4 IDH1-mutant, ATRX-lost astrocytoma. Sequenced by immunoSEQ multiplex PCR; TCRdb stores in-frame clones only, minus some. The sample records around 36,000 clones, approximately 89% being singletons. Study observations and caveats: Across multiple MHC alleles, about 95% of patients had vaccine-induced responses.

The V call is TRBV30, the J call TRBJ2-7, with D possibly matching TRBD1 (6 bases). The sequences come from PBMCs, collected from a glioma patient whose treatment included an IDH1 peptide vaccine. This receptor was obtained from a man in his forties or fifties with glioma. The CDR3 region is CAWSQGSSAHEQYF. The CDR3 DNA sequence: TGTGCCTGGAGTCAGGGGTCTTCAGCCCACGAGCAGTACTTC.